These 9 T cell receptor beta chains share one sample of origin, sequenced in a study of post-analysis software for immune sequencing data. cDNA libraries for TCR beta contained unique molecular identifiers. TCRdb independently ran MiXCR on the PCR reads; one entry per CDR3 protein. The sample lists about 160,000 distinct CDR3 sequences, around 36% occurring once. The source was blood, collected after autologous hematopoietic stem cell transplantation. These receptors all come from a girl aged 5-17 years with multiple sclerosis.

In its sample, this clonotype was seen a few times. The genes are TRBV7-3 and TRBJ1-1; D uncertain. The CDR3 is 14 amino acids. Trimming removed 4 bases at V and 0 bases at J, with 9 bases between. The germline V gene encodes CDR1 SGHTA and CDR2 FQGTGA. CDR3 coding DNA: TGTGCCAGCAGCTCTTCCGGACTGAACACTGAAGCTTTCTTT. Its translation: CASSSSGLNTEAFF. Full variable domain (rest looked up from reference TRBV7-3 and TRBJ1-1): GAGVSQTPSNKVTEKGKYVELRCDPISGHTALYWYRQSLGQGPEFLIYFQGTGAADDSGLPNDRFFAVRPEGSVSTLKIQRTERGDSAVYLCASSSSGLNTEAFFGQGTRLTVV.

The sample holds a few counts of this clonotype. The chain uses TRBV10-3 and TRBJ2-7, with 10 bases aligning to TRBD2. V shed 6 bases, J shed 5 bases, and the junction held 10 bases outside the gene matches. The germline CDR1 and CDR2 sequences are ENHRY and SYGVKD. This CDR3 region has 15 residues. CDR3 loop: CAISNNLGLADEQYF. The CDR3 DNA is TGTGCCATCAGCAACAACCTTGGACTAGCGGACGAGCAGTACTTC.

The rearrangement uses TRBV5-1 and TRBJ2-7, with 9 bases aligning to TRBD1. Germline trimming cut 7 bases from V and 0 bases from J; bases unmatched to any gene: 14. The CDR3 has 17 residues. Germline values: CDR1 SGHRS, CDR2 YFSETQ. The CDR3 DNA is TGCGCCAGCTCCTTAGGGACAGGGACGATTAGCTCCTACGAGCAGTACTTC. This translates into CASSLGTGTISSYEQYF. Variable domain in full (rest from reference TRBV5-1 and TRBJ2-7): KAGVTQTPRYLIKTRGQQVTLSCSPISGHRSVSWYQQTPGQGLQFLFEYFSETQRNKGNFPGRFSGRQFSNSRSEMNVSTLELGDSALYLCASSLGTGTISSYEQYFGPGTRLTVT.

This chain uses TRBV20-1 with TRBJ2-7, with TRBD2 matching 7 bases. The germline V gene has CDR1 DFQATT and CDR2 SNEGSKA (reference sequence). CDR3 size: 14 residues. V gave up 1 base and J gave up 0 bases; unmatched junction bases: 3. CDR3 in amino acids: CSARARGSSYEQYF. The CDR3 DNA reads as TGCAGTGCTAGAGCCCGCGGGAGCTCCTACGAGCAGTACTTC.

The chain carries TRBV12-3 or TRBV12-4 and TRBJ1-2; TRBD1 matches 10 bases. Germline trimming cut 6 bases from V and 2 bases from J; bases unmatched to any gene: 3. This CDR3 is built from 14 residues. The DNA for the CDR3 is TGTGCCAGCAGGGGACAGGGGAGGAACTATGGCTACACCTTC. Protein: CASRGQGRNYGYTF.

In this sample, this clonotype turned up a few times. The chain carries TRBV7-9 and TRBJ2-7; 9 bases agree with TRBD1. Germline lookup yields CDR1 SEHNR and CDR2 FQNEAQ (reference sequence). The CDR3 sequence is 15 residues long. V trimming: 4 bases; J trimming: 3 bases; junction bases outside the gene matches: 7. CDR3 bases: TGTGCCAGCAGCTACTCGGGACAGGGCAGCTACGAGCAGTACTTC. Its translation: CASSYSGQGSYEQYF.

The V call is TRBV18, the J call TRBJ2-3; D gene ambiguous. V dropped 5 bases and J dropped 5 bases, with 14 bases sitting between them. CDR1 is KGHSH, CDR2 LQKENI, per germline. This CDR3 has 14 amino acids. This CDR3 reads CASSTGKRKDTQYF. The CDR3 nucleotides read TGTGCCAGCTCAACCGGCAAACGTAAAGATACGCAGTATTTT.

The V gene is TRBV7-2, the J gene TRBJ2-7, with 12 positions matching TRBD2. The CDR3 covers 13 residues. Germline CDR1 reads SGHTA; CDR2 reads FQGNSA. J gave up 3 bases and V 8 bases, and 2 bases lay outside the gene matches. This CDR3 is CASGLAGFYEQYF. The CDR3 DNA is TGTGCCAGCGGACTAGCGGGGTTCTACGAGCAGTACTTC.

The chain is built from TRBV12-3 or TRBV12-4 and TRBJ1-6; D is uncertain. This CDR3 is 13 amino acids long. Trimming left V 5 bases short and J 8 bases short, with 10 bases between. The CDR3 nucleotides read TGTGCCAGCAGTCCCGGGGTTGATTCACCCCTCCACTTT. Amino acids: CASSPGVDSPLHF.